This T cell receptor (beta chain) is drawn from a study of blood T cell repertoires in COVID-19. For the study at large: PBMCs, B-cell-depleted T cells, or T cells were the source of the cDNA or gDNA that made up the material.

Original processing notes: Using reference gene primer amplification, nucleated cell counts were estimated. Assay used: immunoSEQ multiplex PCR; TCRdb lists only in-frame clones, some missing. V, J and clone size are those of that table, while D and trimming were read from the DNA. Of about 260,000 clones listed, 86% were seen once; the top ten hold approximately 9.8%. This clone was detected only once. The CDR3 spans 15 residues. CDR1 is SGHTA, CDR2 FQGNSA, per germline. The ends were cut back, 5 bases at V and 4 bases at J, with 14 bases in the middle. The gene calls are TRBV7-2 and TRBJ2-2, with a possible D match to TRBD1 (6 bases). This TCR derives from a man aged 40-55 years who had recovered from COVID-19. The sample was peripheral blood. The chain's CDR3 is CASSLTGKGTGELFF. The CDR3 DNA follows: TGTGCCAGCAGCCTAACAGGGAAAGGCACCGGGGAGCTGTTTTTT.